What follows describes a single T cell receptor beta chain. In the original processing: It was from reference gene primer amplification that nucleated cell counts were estimated. Using immunoSEQ multiplex PCR, the repertoire was profiled, and TCRdb retains in-frame clones only, with some absent. D and trimming come from the DNA, and the V and J calls and clone size come from that table. Of about 120,000 clones in the sample, roughly 85% are singletons; the top ten hold around 4.7%. This CDR3 has 13 residues. CDR1 is SGHTA, CDR2 FQGNSA, per germline. The V and J ends lost 2 bases and 5 bases respectively, with 7 bases between them. The data derive from a study of blood T cell repertoires in COVID-19. Overall study: Sites across the United States, Italy and Spain contributed samples from acute and convalescent COVID-19. In each case, the material was cDNA or gDNA derived from T cells, B-cell-depleted T cells, or PBMCs.

The source material was peripheral blood. The receptor was derived from a man aged 35-49 years with acute or convalescent COVID-19. V usage is TRBV7-2 and J usage is TRBJ1-3; no clear D. CDR3 in amino acids: CASSLKQRNTIYF. The CDR3 DNA is TGTGCCAGCAGCTTAAAACAGAGAAACACCATATATTTT.